This T cell receptor beta chain was obtained from a study of beta chain features in type 1 diabetes. Overall study results and limits: Shortening that was moderate but significant affected the TCRB CDR3s of Type 1 diabetes patients in all four CD4+ subsets.

Germline lookup yields CDR1 SNHLY and CDR2 FYNNEI. With 4 bases removed from V and 3 bases from J, the gap between germline ends came to 14 bases. This CDR3 has 15 residues. A note on this clone: Its antigen is unknown.

Sequencing targeted expressed TCRB transcripts, as all isolated RNA had been reverse transcribed. Assay: immunoSEQ multiplex PCR; the TCRdb copy retains only in-frame clones and omits some. Of 600,000 to 700,000 clones listed, around an eighth are singletons. On average, the one heparinised blood draw given by each donor was about 120 mL. This rearrangement joins TRBV2 to TRBJ2-3; the D gene is possibly TRBD2 (6 bases). The clonotype comes from a man younger than 35 with type 1 diabetes. The sequencing sample was made of naive CD4+ T cells from blood. In DNA form, the CDR3 reads TGTGCCAGCAGTGGAGGCAGAGGAGGGACAGATACGCAGTATTTT. Residues: CASSGGRGGTDTQYF.